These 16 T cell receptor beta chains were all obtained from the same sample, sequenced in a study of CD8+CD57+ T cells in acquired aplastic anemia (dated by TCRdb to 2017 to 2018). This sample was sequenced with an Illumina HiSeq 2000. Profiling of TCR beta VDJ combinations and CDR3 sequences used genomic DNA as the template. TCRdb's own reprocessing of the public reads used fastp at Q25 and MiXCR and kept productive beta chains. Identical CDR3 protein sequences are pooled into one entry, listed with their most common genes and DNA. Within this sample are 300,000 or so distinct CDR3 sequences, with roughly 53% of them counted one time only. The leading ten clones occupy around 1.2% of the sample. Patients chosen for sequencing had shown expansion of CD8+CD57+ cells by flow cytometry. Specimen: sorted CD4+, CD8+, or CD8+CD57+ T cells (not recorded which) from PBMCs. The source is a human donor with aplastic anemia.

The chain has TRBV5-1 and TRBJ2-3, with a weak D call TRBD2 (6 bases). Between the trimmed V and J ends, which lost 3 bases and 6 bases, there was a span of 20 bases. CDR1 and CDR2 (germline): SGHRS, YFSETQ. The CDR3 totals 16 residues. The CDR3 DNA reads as TGCGCCAGCAGCTCCCGGGGGACGGGAATAGGGGATACGCAGTATTTT. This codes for CASSSRGTGIGDTQYF.

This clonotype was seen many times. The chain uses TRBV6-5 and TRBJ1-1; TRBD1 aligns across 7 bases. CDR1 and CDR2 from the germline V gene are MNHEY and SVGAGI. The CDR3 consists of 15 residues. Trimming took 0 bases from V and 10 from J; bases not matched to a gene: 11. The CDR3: CASSYSNRGSPGAFF. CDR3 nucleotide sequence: TGTGCCAGCAGTTACTCGAACAGGGGCAGCCCTGGAGCTTTCTTT.

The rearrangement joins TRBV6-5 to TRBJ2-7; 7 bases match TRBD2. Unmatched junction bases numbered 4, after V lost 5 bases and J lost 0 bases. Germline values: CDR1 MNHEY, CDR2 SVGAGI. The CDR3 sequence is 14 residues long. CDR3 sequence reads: CASSPAGTSYEQYF. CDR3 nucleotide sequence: TGTGCCAGCAGTCCAGCGGGGACCTCCTACGAGCAGTACTTC.

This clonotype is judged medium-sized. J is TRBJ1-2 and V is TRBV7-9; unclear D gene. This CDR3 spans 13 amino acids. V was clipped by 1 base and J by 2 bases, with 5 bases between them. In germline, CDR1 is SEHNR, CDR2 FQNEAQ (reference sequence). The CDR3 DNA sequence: TGTGCCAGCAGCTTAGACTCAAACTATGGCTACACCTTC. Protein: CASSLDSNYGYTF.

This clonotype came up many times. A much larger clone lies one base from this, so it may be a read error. The CDR3 loop is CASSGGPNPGEQYF. In DNA form, the CDR3 reads TGTGCCAGCAGCGGCGGGCCCAACCCGGGGGAGCAGTACTTC. The J gene is TRBJ2-7, the V gene TRBV7-8; a possible D gene is TRBD2 (5 bases). Between the trimmed V and J ends, which lost 5 bases and 7 bases, there was a span of 18 bases. The V gene's germline CDR1 is SGHVS and CDR2 FQNEAQ. This CDR3 has 14 residues.

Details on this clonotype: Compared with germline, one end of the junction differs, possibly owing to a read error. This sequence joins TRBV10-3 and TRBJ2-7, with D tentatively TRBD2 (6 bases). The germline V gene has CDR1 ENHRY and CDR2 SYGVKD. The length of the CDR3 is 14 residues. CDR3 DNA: TGTGCCAGCAGTCCTTCCTTAGCGGCCCACGAGCAGTACTTC. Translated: CASSPSLAAHEQYF.

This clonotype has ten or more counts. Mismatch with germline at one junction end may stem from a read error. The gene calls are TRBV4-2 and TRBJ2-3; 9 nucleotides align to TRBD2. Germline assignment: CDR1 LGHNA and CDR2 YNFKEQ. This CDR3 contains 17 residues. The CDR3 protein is CASSQPPVGTSTDTQYF. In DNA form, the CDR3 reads TGTGCCAGCAGCCAACCCCCAGTAGGGACTAGCACAGATACACAGTATTTT.

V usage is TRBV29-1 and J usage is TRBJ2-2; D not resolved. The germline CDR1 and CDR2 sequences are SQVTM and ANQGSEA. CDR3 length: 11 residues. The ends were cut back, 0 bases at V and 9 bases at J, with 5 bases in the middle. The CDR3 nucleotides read TGCAGCGTTGAAGATTCCCGGGAGCTGTTTTTT. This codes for CSVEDSRELFF.

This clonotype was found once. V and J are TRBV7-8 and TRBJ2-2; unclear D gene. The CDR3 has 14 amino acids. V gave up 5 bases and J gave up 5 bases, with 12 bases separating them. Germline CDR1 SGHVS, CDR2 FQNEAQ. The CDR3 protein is CASSRPEGTGELFF. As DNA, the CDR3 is TGTGCCAGCAGCCGTCCCGAAGGTACCGGGGAGCTGTTTTTT.

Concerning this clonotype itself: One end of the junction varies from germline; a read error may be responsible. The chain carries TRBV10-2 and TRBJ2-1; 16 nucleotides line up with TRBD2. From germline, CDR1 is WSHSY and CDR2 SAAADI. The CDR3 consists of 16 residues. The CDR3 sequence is CASGTGTSGRANEQLF. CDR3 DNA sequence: TGCGCCAGCGGCACCGGGACTAGCGGGAGGGCCAATGAGCAGCTCTTC.

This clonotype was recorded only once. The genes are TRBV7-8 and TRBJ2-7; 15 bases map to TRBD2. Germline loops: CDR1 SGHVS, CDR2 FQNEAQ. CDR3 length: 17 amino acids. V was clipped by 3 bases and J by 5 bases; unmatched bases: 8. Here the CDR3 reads CASSFRGTSGRKDEQYF. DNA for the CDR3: TGTGCCAGCAGCTTTAGGGGGACTAGCGGGAGGAAGGACGAGCAGTACTTC.

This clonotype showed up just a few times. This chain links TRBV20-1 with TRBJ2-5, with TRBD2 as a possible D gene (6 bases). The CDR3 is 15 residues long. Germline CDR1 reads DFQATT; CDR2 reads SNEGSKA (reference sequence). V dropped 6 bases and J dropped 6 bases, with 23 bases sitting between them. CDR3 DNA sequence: TGCAGTGCCGTTGGGGTGCGGGGAGGCGCAAAGACCCAGTACTTC. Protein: CSAVGVRGGAKTQYF.

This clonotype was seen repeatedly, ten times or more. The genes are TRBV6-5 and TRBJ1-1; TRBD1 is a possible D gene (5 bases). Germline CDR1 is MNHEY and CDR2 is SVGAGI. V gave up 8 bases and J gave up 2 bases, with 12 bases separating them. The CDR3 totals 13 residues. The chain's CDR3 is CASLRTQNTEAFF. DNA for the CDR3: TGTGCCAGCCTTCGGACACAAAACACTGAAGCTTTCTTT.

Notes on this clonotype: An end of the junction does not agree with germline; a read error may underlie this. The CDR3: CAGSSQAGAYEQYF. The CDR3 coding sequence is TGTGCCGGCTCATCCCAGGCGGGAGCGTACGAGCAGTACTTC. The chain has TRBV18 and TRBJ2-7; TRBD2 agrees at 7 bases. The CDR3 covers 14 residues. Germline CDR1 KGHSH, CDR2 LQKENI.

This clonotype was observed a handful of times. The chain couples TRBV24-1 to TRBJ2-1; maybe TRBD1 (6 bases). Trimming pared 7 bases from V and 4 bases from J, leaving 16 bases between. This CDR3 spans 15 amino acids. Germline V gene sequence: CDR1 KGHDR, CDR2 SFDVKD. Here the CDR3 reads CATSPTQGQYNEQFF. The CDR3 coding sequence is TGTGCCACCAGCCCAACCCAGGGGCAGTACAATGAGCAGTTCTTC.

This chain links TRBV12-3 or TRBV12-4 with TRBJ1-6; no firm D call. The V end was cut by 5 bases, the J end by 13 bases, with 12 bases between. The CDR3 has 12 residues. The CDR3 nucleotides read TGTGCCAGCAGTGCGGGTAGTTTTCCCCTCCACTTT. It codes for CASSAGSFPLHF.